The clone carrying this T cell receptor (beta chain) was counted once. This sample was taken from a study of blood T cell repertoires in COVID-19. Turning to the study itself: From the United States, Italy and Spain came samples of acute and convalescent COVID-19.

V lost 8 bases to trimming and J lost 0 bases, with 11 bases between them. The CDR3 covers 13 residues. The germline V gene encodes CDR1 GTSNPN and CDR2 SVGIG (reference sequence). Authors' data handling: Reference gene primer amplification gave nucleated cell count estimates. Clones were read by immunoSEQ multiplex PCR, and TCRdb kept only the in-frame ones, dropping some. D and trimming come from the DNA, and the V and J calls and clone size come from that table. The sample includes about 150,000 clones, about 79% of them seen just once. The sample taken for sequencing was peripheral blood. J is TRBJ1-3 and V is TRBV30, with D maybe TRBD1 (6 bases). This clonotype originated in a woman aged 50 to 60 in a cohort sampled during active or convalescent COVID-19. The CDR3 region is CARGQPSGNTIYF. The CDR3 DNA follows: TGTGCCCGAGGACAGCCCTCTGGAAACACCATATATTTT.